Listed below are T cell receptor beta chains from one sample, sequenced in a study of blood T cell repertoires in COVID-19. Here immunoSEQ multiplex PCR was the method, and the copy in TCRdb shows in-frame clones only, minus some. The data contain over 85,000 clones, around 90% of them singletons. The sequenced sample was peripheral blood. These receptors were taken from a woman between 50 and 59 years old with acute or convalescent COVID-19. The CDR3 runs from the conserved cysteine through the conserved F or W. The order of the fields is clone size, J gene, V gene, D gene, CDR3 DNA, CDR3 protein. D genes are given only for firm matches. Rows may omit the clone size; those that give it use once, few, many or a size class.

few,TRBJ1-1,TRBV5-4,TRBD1,TGTGCCAGCAGCTATGGGACAGGGGTTATGAACACTGAAGCTTTCTTT,CASSYGTGVMNTEAFF
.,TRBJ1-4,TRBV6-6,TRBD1,TGTGCCAGCAGTACACAGGGGGGGGGTGAAAAACTGTTTTTT,CASSTQGGGEKLFF
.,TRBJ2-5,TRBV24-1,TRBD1,TGTGCCACCAGTGACGGACAGGGGGCGGGGGAGACCCAGTACTTC,CATSDGQGAGETQYF
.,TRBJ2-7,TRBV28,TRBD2,TGTGCCAGCAGTTCGTCTAGCGGGAGTCTGAACGAGCAGTACTTC,CASSSSSGSLNEQYF
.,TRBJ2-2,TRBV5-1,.,TGCGCCAGCAGCTTCTCAGGGGGAGGTATCGGGGAGCTGTTTTTT,CASSFSGGGIGELFF
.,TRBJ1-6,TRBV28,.,TGTGCCAGCAGTTTATGGGGAGTAGGATCACCCCTCCACTTT,CASSLWGVGSPLHF
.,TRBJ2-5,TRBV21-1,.,TGTGCCAGCAGCCGCGAGCATCGGGAGACCCAGTACTTC,CASSREHRETQYF
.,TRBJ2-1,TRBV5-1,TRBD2,TGCGCCAGCAGCTTGACTAGCGGCGGGGATGAGCAGTTCTTC,CASSLTSGGDEQFF
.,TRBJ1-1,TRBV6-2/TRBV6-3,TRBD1,TGTGCCAGCAGCTGGACAGGGTGGGCCACTGAAGCTTTCTTT,CASSWTGWATEAFF
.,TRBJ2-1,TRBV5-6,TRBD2,TGTGCCAGCAGCTTGGGGGAGGCGGTAGCGGGATCGCCGTTCTTC,CASSLGEAVAGSPFF
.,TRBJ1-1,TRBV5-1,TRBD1,TGCGCCAGCAGCATTACAGGGGGAGGACATGAAGCTTTCTTT,CASSITGGGHEAFF
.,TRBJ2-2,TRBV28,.,TGTGCCAGCAGTTTCAAGGGGGCGAACACCGGGGAGCTGTTTTTT,CASSFKGANTGELFF
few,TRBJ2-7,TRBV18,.,TGTGCCAGCTCACCACGCCCTATCTTTGAGGGCTACGAGCAGTACTTC,CASSPRPIFEGYEQYF
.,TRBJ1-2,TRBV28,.,TGTGCCAGCAGAACACAGGGTGGGAAAGGCTACACCTTC,CASRTQGGKGYTF
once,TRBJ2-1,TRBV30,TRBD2,TGTGCCTGGAGTGCCACCCTTGGCGGGAGAGTCGATGAGCAGTTCTTC,CAWSATLGGRVDEQFF
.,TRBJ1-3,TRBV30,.,TGTGCCTGGAATTCGGCCAGGGTTCGTGGAAACACCATATATTTT,CAWNSARVRGNTIYF
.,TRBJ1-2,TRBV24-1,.,TGTGCCACCAGTGCAACAGGCTATGGCTACACCTTC,CATSATGYGYTF
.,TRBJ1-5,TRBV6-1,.,TGTGCCAGCAGTGTCGTCTCGGGGTATAGCAATCAGCCCCAGCATTTT,CASSVVSGYSNQPQHF
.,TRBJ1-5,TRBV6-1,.,TGTGCCAGCAGTGAGTGGAGTAGCAATCAGCCCCAGCATTTT,CASSEWSSNQPQHF
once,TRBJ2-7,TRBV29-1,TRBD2,TGCAGCGCTAGCGGTAGCTCCTACGAGCAGTACTTC,CSASGSSYEQYF
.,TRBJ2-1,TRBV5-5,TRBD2,TGTGCCAGCAGCTTATCGAGCGGGAGTTACAATGAGCAGTTCTTC,CASSLSSGSYNEQFF
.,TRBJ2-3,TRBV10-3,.,TGTGCCATCTCTGGCGTGGGCACGCAGTATTTT,CAISGVGTQYF
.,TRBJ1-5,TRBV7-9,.,TGTGCCAGCAGCTTAGGGTCAGGGTTTTTGGGCAATCAGCCCCAGCATTTT,CASSLGSGFLGNQPQHF
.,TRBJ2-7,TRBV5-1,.,TGCGCCAGCAGCCCGGGACATTTTAGCTCCTACGAGCAGTACTTC,CASSPGHFSSYEQYF
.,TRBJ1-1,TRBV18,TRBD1,TGTGCCAGCTCACCCTCACAGGGGCCAAAGATAATGAACACTGAAGCTTTCTTT,CASSPSQGPKIMNTEAFF
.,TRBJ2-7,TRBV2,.,TGTGCCAGCAGTGGCAGGCAGGAAAGCTACGAGCAGTACTTC,CASSGRQESYEQYF
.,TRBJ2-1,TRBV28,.,TGTGCCACCGAGGAAGGATACTACAATGAGCAGTTCTTC,CATEEGYYNEQFF
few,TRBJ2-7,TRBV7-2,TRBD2,TGTGCCAGCAGCTTAGGACTAGCGGCCTACGAGCAGTACTTC,CASSLGLAAYEQYF
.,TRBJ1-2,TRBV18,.,TGTGCCAGCTCACCCCTTGAACGGGGGGAGAACTATGGCTACACCTTC,CASSPLERGENYGYTF
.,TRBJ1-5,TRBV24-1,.,TGTGCCACCAGTGACGGTAATCAGCCCCAGCATTTT,CATSDGNQPQHF
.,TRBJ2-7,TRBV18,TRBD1,TGTGCCAGCTCACCAAGGGGACAGGGACCCTACGAGCAGTACTTC,CASSPRGQGPYEQYF
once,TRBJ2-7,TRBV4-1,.,TGCGCCAGCAGCCAAGTCGGGGCGGGAATCCCCGACGAGCAGTACTTC,CASSQVGAGIPDEQYF
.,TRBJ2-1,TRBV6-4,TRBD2,TGTGCCAGCAGTGCCGGGACTAGCGGTTACAATGAGCAGTTCTTC,CASSAGTSGYNEQFF
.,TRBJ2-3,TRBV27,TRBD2,TGTGCCAGCACGGCAAGGGCTAGCGGGATTCAAGATACGCAGTATTTT,CASTARASGIQDTQYF
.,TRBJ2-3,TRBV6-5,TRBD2,TGTGCCACCCGGACTAGCGCGTACACAGATACGCAGTATTTT,CATRTSAYTDTQYF
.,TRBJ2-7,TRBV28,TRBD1,TGTGCCAGCAGTTTGGGGACAGCCTCCTACGAGCAGTACTTC,CASSLGTASYEQYF
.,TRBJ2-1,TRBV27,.,TGTGCCAGCACCAATGGGCGGGACCACTCCTACAATGAGCAGTTCTTC,CASTNGRDHSYNEQFF
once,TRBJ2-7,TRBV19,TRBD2,TGTGCCAGTAGCCAGGCGGGAGGTATCTACGAGCAGTACTTC,CASSQAGGIYEQYF
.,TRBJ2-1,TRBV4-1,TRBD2,TGCGCCAGCAGCCAAGAGGGTTTCGGGACTAGCGACTACAATGAGCAGTTCTTC,CASSQEGFGTSDYNEQFF
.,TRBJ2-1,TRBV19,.,TGTGCCAGTAGTATCTCCAGAGGCAGCTCCTACAATGAGCAGTTCTTC,CASSISRGSSYNEQFF